These 12 T cell receptor beta chains came from one sample sequenced in a study of cytomegalovirus exposure and HLA in healthy donors. 60 Vbeta and 13 Jbeta primers were used in PCR. This table comes from immunoSEQ multiplex PCR, and its TCRdb copy is limited to in-frame clones, with some not included. The sample has 150,000 to 200,000 clones, less than 90% seen once. The specimen was PBMCs. The receptor set was obtained from a girl aged 5-17 years in good health and CMV-seropositive.

The V and J genes are TRBV5-1 and TRBJ2-3; maybe TRBD1 (6 bases). V shed 1 base and J shed 4 bases, with 19 bases lying between them. The CDR3 has 17 amino acids. The germline gives CDR1 SGHRS, CDR2 YFSETQ. In DNA form, the CDR3 reads TGCGCCAGCAGCTTGTTACAGGGACCCTTTGGGCCAGATACGCAGTATTTT. Translated: CASSLLQGPFGPDTQYF.

The chain carries TRBV6-5 and TRBJ2-2, with 7 positions matching TRBD1. V lost 0 bases, J lost 6 bases, and 4 bases stayed unmatched. Germline lookup yields CDR1 MNHEY and CDR2 SVGAGI. CDR3 length equals 15 residues. Here the CDR3 DNA reads TGTGCCAGCAGTTACTCCCACCAGGGGGCCGGGGAGCTGTTTTTT. Protein product: CASSYSHQGAGELFF.

This clone was found a few times. V and J are TRBV4-1 and TRBJ2-1; 8 bases agree with TRBD1. Looked up from germline, CDR1 is MGHRA and CDR2 is YSYEKL. Unmatched junction bases numbered 8, after V lost 4 bases and J lost 0 bases. This CDR3 region has 17 residues. CDR3 residues: CASSRSPGQDSYNEQFF. The CDR3 DNA reads as TGCGCCAGCAGCCGAAGCCCGGGACAGGACTCCTACAATGAGCAGTTCTTC.

The chain combines TRBV5-4 with TRBJ1-1, with D hard to call. Per the germline V gene, CDR1 is SGHNT and CDR2 is YYREEE (reference sequence). The CDR3 consists of 15 residues. Between the trimmed V and J ends, which lost 0 bases and 7 bases, there was a span of 16 bases. The CDR3 nucleotides read TGTGCCAGCAGCTTGGTAAGGTCGGGGAAAGGTGAAGCTTTCTTT. This encodes CASSLVRSGKGEAFF.

There are a few counts of this clone. J is TRBJ1-1 and V is TRBV30; 7 positions agree with TRBD1. Trimming cost V 5 bases and J 5 bases; bases outside gene matches: 8. The CDR3 is 13 residues long. CDR1 and CDR2 from the germline V gene are GTSNPN and SVGIG (reference sequence). The CDR3 region is CAWGLRGLTEAFF. CDR3 nucleotides: TGTGCCTGGGGCCTCAGGGGGTTGACTGAAGCTTTCTTT.

With regard to this clone: The junction and the germline gene differ at one end; a read error may be behind it. J is TRBJ2-2 and V is TRBV7-7; D not resolved. The CDR3 has 12 residues. Germline V gives CDR1 SSHAT, CDR2 FNYEAQ (reference sequence). The CDR3 spells CASSTSVGELFF. The CDR3 nucleotides read TGTGCTAGCAGCACTTCGGTCGGGGAGCTGTTTTTT. The whole variable domain, remainder taken from reference TRBV7-7 and TRBJ2-2, is GAGVSQSPRYKVTKRGQDVTLRCDPISSHATLYWYQQALGQGPEFLTYFNYEAQPDKSGLPSDRFSAERPEGSISTLTIQRTEQRDSAMYRCASSTSVGELFFGEGSRLTVL.

This chain connects TRBV7-9 to TRBJ2-2, with D tentatively TRBD2 (6 bases). Between the trimmed V and J ends, which lost 4 bases and 5 bases, there was a span of 17 bases. The germline V gene has CDR1 SEHNR and CDR2 FQNEAQ (reference sequence). The CDR3 is made up of 16 amino acids. The CDR3 DNA reads as TGTGCCAGCAGCTACCAGTCCGGGAGTGCTACCGGGGAGCTGTTTTTT. Amino acids: CASSYQSGSATGELFF.

The chain couples TRBV6-1 to TRBJ1-5; weak D call: TRBD1 (5 bases). The CDR3 runs 14 residues. CDR1 MNHNS and CDR2 SASEGT come from the germline V gene. The germline V and J ends were trimmed by 4 bases and 3 bases, with 10 bases remaining between them. For the CDR3, the DNA is TGTGCCAGCAGTGGGGGCAGCTACAATCAGCCCCAGCATTTT. Its protein is CASSGGSYNQPQHF.

The rearrangement joins TRBV4-1 to TRBJ2-3; no firm D call. CDR3 length equals 14 residues. Trimming stripped 1 base from V and 3 bases from J, with 8 bases between. Per germline, CDR1 MGHRA and CDR2 YSYEKL. Written as DNA, the CDR3 is TGCGCCAGCAGCCAAGCGACTGAAACAGATACGCAGTATTTT. Its translation is CASSQATETDTQYF.

The V call is TRBV7-3, the J call TRBJ2-1; 14 bases line up with TRBD2. The V gene's germline CDR1 is SGHTA and CDR2 FQGTGA. J lost 0 bases, V lost 2 bases, and 3 bases had no gene match. CDR3 length equals 18 residues. CDR3 protein: CASSLGTSGGSSYNEQFF. The CDR3 nucleotides are TGTGCCAGCAGCTTAGGGACTAGCGGGGGTAGCTCCTACAATGAGCAGTTCTTC.

The chain is built from TRBV4-2 and TRBJ2-5, with TRBD2 matching over 7 bases. The ends lost 5 bases at V and 0 bases at J; junction bases unmatched: 15. The CDR3 sequence is 18 residues long. Per germline, CDR1 LGHNA and CDR2 YNFKEQ. This CDR3 is CASSEGPLAGVYQETQYF. The CDR3 DNA is TGTGCCAGCAGCGAAGGCCCCCTTGCGGGGGTGTACCAAGAGACCCAGTACTTC.

About this clone itself: At one of its ends the junction is not consistent with the germline gene, which may arise from a read error. J is TRBJ2-5 and V is TRBV7-7; 11 bases agree with TRBD1. Germline lookup yields CDR1 SSHAT and CDR2 FNYEAQ (reference sequence). This CDR3 region has 15 residues. This CDR3 is CASSIRTGGAETQYF. CDR3 in DNA: TGTGCTAGCAGCATCAGGACAGGGGGCGCAGAGACCCAGTACTTC.